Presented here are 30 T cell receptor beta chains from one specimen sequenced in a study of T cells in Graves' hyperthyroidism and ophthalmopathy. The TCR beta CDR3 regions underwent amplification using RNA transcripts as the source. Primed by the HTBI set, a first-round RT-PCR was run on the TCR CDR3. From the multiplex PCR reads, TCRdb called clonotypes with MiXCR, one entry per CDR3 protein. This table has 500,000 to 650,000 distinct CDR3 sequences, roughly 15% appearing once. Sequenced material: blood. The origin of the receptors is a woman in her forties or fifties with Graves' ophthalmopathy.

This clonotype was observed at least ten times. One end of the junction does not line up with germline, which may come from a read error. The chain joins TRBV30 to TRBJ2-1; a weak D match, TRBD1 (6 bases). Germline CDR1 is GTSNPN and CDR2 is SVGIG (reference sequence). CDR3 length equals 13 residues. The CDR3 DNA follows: TGTGCCTGGAGTAGGGACAACTACGATGAGCAGTTCTTC. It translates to CAWSRDNYDEQFF.

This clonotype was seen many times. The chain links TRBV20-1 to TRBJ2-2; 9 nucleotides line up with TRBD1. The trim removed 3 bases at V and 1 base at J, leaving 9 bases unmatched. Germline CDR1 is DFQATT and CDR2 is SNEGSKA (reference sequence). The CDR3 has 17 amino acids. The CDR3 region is CSARSPGTGRNTGELFF. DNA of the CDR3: TGCAGTGCTAGGAGTCCCGGGACAGGGAGGAACACCGGGGAGCTGTTTTTT.

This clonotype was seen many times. The DNA of the CDR3 is TGTGCCAGCAATAGTGAGAACACTGAAGCTTTCTTT. Protein: CASNSENTEAFF. The V gene is TRBV6-2 or TRBV6-3, the J gene TRBJ1-1, with D hard to call. Per the germline V gene, CDR1 is MNHEY and CDR2 is SVGEGT. The ends were cut back, 7 bases at V and 1 base at J, with 7 bases in the middle. This CDR3 has 12 amino acids.

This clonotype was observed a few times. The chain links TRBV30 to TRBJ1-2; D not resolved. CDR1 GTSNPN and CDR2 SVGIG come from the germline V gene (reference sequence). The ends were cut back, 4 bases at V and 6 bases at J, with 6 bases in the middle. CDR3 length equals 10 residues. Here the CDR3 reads CAWKSHGYTF. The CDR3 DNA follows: TGTGCCTGGAAAAGCCATGGCTACACCTTC.

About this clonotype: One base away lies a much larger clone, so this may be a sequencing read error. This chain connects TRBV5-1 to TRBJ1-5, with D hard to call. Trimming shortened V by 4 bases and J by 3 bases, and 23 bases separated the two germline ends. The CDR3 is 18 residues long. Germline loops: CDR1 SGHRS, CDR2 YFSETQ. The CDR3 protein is CASSPIPWTDGNNQPQHF. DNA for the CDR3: TGCGCCAGCAGCCCGATACCGTGGACGGACGGGAACAATCAGCCCCAGCATTTT.

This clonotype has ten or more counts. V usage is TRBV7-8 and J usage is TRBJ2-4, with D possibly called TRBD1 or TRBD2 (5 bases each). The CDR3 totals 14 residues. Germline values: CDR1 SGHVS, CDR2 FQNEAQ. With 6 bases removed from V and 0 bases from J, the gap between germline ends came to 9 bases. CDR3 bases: TGTGCCAGCAGTCGGGGCCAAGCCAAAAACATTCAGTACTTC. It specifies CASSRGQAKNIQYF.

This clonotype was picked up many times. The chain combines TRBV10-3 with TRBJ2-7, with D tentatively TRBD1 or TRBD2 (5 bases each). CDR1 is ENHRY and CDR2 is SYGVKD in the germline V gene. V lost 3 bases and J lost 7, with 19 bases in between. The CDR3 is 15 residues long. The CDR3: CAISEFSGTRGEQYF. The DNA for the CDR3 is TGTGCCATCAGTGAATTCTCCGGGACGAGGGGAGAGCAGTACTTC.

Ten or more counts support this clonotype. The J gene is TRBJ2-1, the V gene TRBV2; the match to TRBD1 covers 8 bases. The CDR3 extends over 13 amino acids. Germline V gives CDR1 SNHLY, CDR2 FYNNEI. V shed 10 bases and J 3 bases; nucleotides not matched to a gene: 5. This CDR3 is CAMGQVVYNEQFF. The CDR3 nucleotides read TGTGCCATGGGACAGGTTGTCTACAATGAGCAGTTCTTC.

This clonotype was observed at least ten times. CDR3 in amino acids: CASSLETGTLSSYEQYF. The CDR3 DNA sequence: TGTGCCAGCAGCTTAGAGACCGGGACTCTAAGCTCCTACGAGCAGTACTTC. The J gene is TRBJ2-7, the V gene TRBV7-6; D is possibly TRBD2 (6 bases). Germline V gene data show CDR1 as SGHVS and CDR2 as FNYEAQ. The ends were cut back, 1 base at V and 0 bases at J, with 16 bases in the middle. The CDR3 totals 17 residues. The full variable domain, its missing parts supplied by reference TRBV7-6 and TRBJ2-7, is GAGVSQSPRYKVTKRGQDVALRCDPISGHVSLYWYRQALGQGPEFLTYFNYEAQQDKSGLPNDRFSAERPEGSISTLTIQRTEQRDSAMYRCASSLETGTLSSYEQYFGPGTRLTVT.

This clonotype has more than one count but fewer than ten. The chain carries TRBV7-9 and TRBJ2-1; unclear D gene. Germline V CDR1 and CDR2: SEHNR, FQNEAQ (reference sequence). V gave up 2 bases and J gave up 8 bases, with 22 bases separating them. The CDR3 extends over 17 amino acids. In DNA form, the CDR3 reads TGTGCCAGCAGCTTAAACGGGTGGCGCGGAGCCTTCGATGAGCAGTTCTTC. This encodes CASSLNGWRGAFDEQFF.

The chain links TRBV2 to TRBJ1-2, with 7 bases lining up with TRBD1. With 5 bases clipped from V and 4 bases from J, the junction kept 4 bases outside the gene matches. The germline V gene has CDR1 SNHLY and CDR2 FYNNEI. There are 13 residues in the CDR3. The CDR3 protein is CASSKQGFYGYTF. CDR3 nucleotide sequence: TGTGCCAGCAGTAAACAGGGGTTCTATGGCTACACCTTC.

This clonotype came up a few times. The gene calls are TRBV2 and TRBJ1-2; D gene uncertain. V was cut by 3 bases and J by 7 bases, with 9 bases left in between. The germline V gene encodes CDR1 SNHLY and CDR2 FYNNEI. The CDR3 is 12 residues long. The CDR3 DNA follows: TGTGCCAGCAGTGACGACATCGGTGGCTACACCTTC. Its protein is CASSDDIGGYTF.

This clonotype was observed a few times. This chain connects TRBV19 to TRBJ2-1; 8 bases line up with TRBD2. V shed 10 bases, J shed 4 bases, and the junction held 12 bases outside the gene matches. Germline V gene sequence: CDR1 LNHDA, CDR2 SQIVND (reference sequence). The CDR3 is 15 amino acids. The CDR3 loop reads CATTSYAGGYNEQFF. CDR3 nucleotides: TGTGCCACCACTAGCTATGCGGGAGGATACAATGAGCAGTTCTTC. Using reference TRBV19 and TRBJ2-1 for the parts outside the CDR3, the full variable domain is DGGITQSPKYLFRKEGQNVTLSCEQNLNHDAMYWYRQDPGQGLRLIYYSQIVNDFQKGDIAEGYSVSREKKESFPLTVTSAQKNPTAFYLCATTSYAGGYNEQFFGPGTRLTVL.

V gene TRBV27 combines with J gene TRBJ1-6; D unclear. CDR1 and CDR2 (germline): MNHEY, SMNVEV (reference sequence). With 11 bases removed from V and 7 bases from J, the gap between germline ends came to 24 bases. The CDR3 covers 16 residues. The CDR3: CAVRPGGTTSNSPLHF. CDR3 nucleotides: TGTGCCGTGCGCCCTGGTGGTACTACTAGCAATTCACCCCTCCACTTT.

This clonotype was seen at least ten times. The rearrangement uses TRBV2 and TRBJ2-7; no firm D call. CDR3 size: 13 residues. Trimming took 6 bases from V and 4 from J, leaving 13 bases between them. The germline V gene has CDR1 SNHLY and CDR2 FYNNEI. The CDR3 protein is CASRPTERYEQYF. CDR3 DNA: TGTGCCAGCAGGCCCACGGAGCGTTACGAGCAGTACTTC. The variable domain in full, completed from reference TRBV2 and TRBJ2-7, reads EPEVTQTPSHQVTQMGQEVILRCVPISNHLYFYWYRQILGQKVEFLVSFYNNEISEKSEIFDDQFSVERPDGSNFTLKIRSTKLEDSAMYFCASRPTERYEQYFGPGTRLTVT.

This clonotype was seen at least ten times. CDR3 loop: CSAAGGPREQYF. In DNA, the CDR3 is TGCAGTGCAGCGGGAGGGCCTCGCGAGCAGTACTTC. The chain uses TRBV20-1 and TRBJ2-7, with 10 bases lining up with TRBD2. With V trimmed by 6 bases and J by 6 bases, 5 bases remained unmatched. The germline gives CDR1 DFQATT, CDR2 SNEGSKA (reference sequence). The CDR3 length is 12 residues.

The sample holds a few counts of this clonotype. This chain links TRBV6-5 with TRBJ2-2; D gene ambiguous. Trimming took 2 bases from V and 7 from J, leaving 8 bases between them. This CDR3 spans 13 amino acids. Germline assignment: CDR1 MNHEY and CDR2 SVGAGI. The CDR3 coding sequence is TGTGCCAGCAGTTACAGCCGGGTCGGGGAGCTGTTTTTT. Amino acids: CASSYSRVGELFF.

The CDR3 loop is CASTSGLVTETQYF. DNA of the CDR3: TGTGCCAGCACCTCGGGACTAGTTACCGAGACCCAGTACTTC. The V call is TRBV28, the J call TRBJ2-5; 8 nucleotides agree with TRBD2. CDR3 length: 14 amino acids. V was pared by 7 bases and J by 5 bases, with 9 bases of the junction left unmatched. Germline CDR1 is MDHEN and CDR2 is SYDVKM. Based on the CDR3 plus reference TRBV28 and TRBJ2-5, the full variable domain is DVKVTQSSRYLVKRTGEKVFLECVQDMDHENMFWYRQDPGLGLRLIYFSYDVKMKEKGDIPEGYSVSREKKERFSLILESASTNQTSMYLCASTSGLVTETQYFGPGTRLLVL.

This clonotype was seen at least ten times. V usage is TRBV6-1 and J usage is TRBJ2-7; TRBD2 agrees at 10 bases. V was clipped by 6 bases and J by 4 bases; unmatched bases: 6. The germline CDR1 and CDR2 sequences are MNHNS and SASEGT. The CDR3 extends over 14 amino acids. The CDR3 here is CASRGTSEFYEQYF. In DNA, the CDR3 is TGTGCCAGCAGGGGGACTAGCGAGTTTTACGAGCAGTACTTC.

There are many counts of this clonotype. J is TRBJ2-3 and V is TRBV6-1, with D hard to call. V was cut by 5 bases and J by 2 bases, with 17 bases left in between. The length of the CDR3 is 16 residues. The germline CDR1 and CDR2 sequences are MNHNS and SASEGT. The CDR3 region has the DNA TGTGCCAGCAGTACCTCAAGTGGCCGTTTCACAGATACGCAGTATTTT. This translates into CASSTSSGRFTDTQYF.

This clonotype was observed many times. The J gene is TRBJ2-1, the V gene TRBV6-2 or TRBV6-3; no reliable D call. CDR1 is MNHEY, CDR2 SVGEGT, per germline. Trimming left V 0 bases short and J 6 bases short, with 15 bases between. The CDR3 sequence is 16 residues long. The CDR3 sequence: CASSYSILDRINEQFF. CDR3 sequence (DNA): TGTGCCAGCAGTTACTCGATTTTAGACCGGATCAATGAGCAGTTCTTC.

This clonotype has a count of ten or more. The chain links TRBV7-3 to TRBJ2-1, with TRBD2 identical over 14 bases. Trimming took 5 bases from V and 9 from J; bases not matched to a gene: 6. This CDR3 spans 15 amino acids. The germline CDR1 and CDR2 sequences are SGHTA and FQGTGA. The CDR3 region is CASSPGTSGSAEQFF. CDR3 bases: TGTGCCAGCAGCCCCGGGACTAGCGGGAGTGCTGAGCAGTTCTTC.

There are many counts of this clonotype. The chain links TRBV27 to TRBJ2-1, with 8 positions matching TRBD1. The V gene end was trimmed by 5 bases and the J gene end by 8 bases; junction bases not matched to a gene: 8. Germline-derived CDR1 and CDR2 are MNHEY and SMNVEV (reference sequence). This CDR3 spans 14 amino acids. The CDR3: CASSHHRGDYEQFF. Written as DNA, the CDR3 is TGTGCCAGCAGTCACCACAGGGGGGACTATGAGCAGTTCTTC.

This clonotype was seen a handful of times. This CDR3 reads CASSLSAGVGNTEAFF. CDR3 nucleotide sequence: TGTGCCAGCAGTTTGTCTGCCGGAGTCGGGAACACTGAAGCTTTCTTT. The genes are TRBV28 and TRBJ1-1; D ambiguous. The CDR3 extends over 16 amino acids. Trimming left V 3 bases short and J 1 base short, with 15 bases between. CDR1 and CDR2 from the germline V gene are MDHEN and SYDVKM.

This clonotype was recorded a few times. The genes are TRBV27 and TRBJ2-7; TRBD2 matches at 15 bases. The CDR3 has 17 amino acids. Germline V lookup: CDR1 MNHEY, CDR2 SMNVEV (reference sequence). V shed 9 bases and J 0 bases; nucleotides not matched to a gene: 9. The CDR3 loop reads CASGVGTSGRSSYEQYF. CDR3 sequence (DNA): TGTGCCAGTGGGGTGGGGACTAGCGGGAGGAGCTCCTACGAGCAGTACTTC.

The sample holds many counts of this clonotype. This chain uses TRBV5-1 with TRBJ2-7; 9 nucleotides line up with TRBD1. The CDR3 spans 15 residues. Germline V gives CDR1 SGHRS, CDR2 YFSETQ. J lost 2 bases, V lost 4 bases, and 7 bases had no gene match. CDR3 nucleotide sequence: TGCGCCAGCAGCCCGGCTGGACAGGGGACCTACGAGCAGTACTTC. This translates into CASSPAGQGTYEQYF.

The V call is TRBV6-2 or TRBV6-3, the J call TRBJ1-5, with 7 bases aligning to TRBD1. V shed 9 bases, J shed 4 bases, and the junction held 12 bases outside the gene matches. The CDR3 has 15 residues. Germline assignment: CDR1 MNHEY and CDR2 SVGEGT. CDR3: CASSYRGQPNQPQHF. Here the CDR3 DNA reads TGTGCCAGTTCTTACCGGGGACAGCCTAATCAGCCCCAGCATTTT.

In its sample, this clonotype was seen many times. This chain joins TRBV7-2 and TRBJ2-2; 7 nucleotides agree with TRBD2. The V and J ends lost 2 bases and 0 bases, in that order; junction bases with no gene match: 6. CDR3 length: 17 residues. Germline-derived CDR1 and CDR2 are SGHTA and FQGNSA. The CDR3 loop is CASSLFSGDANTGELFF. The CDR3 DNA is TGTGCCAGCAGCTTATTCAGCGGGGACGCGAACACCGGGGAGCTGTTTTTT.

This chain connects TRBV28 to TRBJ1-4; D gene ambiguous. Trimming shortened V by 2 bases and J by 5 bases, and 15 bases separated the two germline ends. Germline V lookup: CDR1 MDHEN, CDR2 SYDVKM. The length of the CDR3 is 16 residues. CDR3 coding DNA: TGTGCCAGCAGTTTACCCTGGACGGACTCAAATGAAAAACTGTTTTTT. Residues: CASSLPWTDSNEKLFF.

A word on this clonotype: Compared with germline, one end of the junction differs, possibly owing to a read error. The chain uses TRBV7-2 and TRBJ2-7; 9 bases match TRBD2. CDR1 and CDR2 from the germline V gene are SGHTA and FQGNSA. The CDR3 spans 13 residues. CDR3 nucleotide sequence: TGTGCCAGCAGCTTAGTCTTTACTAGCGGGCCGAACTTC. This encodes CASSLVFTSGPNF.